This passage covers 4 T cell receptor beta chains from one sample sequenced in a study of blood T cell repertoires in COVID-19. TCRdb keeps only in-frame clones here, not all; method: immunoSEQ multiplex PCR. The sample holds some 300,000 clones, about 90% seen once. The specimen was peripheral blood. These receptors originate from a man aged 18 to 29 with active or convalescent COVID-19.

The J gene is TRBJ2-3, the V gene TRBV7-9; TRBD1 is a possible D gene (5 bases). The germline gives CDR1 SEHNR, CDR2 FQNEAQ (reference sequence). This CDR3 spans 14 amino acids. The V gene lost 6 bases and the J gene lost 0 bases, with 10 bases spanning the gap. The DNA for the CDR3 is TGTGCCAGCAGACCAGGGTCAAGCACAGATACGCAGTATTTT. Protein product: CASRPGSSTDTQYF.

The chain recombines TRBV5-5 with TRBJ2-5, with D possibly matching TRBD2 (5 bases). With 3 bases removed from V and 1 base from J, the gap between germline ends came to 10 bases. The CDR3 runs 14 residues. Germline CDR1 SGHKS, CDR2 YYEKEE (reference sequence). The CDR3: CASSSILGQETQYF. The CDR3 DNA reads as TGTGCCAGCAGCTCCATACTAGGCCAAGAGACCCAGTACTTC.

V is TRBV4-1 and J is TRBJ2-7; D call uncertain. Germline assignment: CDR1 MGHRA and CDR2 YSYEKL. Trimming left V 4 bases short and J 1 base short, with 17 bases between. This CDR3 comprises 16 residues. Written as DNA, the CDR3 is TGCGCCAGCAGCCCCACCCATATAAGCATGTCCTACGAGCAGTACTTC. This codes for CASSPTHISMSYEQYF.

The J gene is TRBJ2-1, the V gene TRBV7-6; TRBD2 matches 15 bases. With V trimmed by 5 bases and J by 12 bases, 8 bases remained unmatched. The germline V gene has CDR1 SGHVS and CDR2 FNYEAQ. This CDR3 comprises 15 residues. Here the CDR3 reads CASSAGLAGGGGQFF. CDR3 DNA sequence: TGTGCCAGCAGCGCGGGACTAGCGGGGGGTGGTGGGCAGTTCTTC. Drawing the rest from reference TRBV7-6 and TRBJ2-1, the complete variable domain is GAGVSQSPRYKVTKRGQDVALRCDPISGHVSLYWYRQALGQGPEFLTYFNYEAQQDKSGLPNDRFSAERPEGSISTLTIQRTEQRDSAMYRCASSAGLAGGGGQFFGPGTRLTVL.